The next 25 T cell receptor beta chains were all read from a single sample in a study of blood T cells in healthy people across ages. The authors ran a second PCR of 7 to 11 cycles using a sample-barcoded 5' primer and a J-beta primer mix. TCRdb re-called the 5' RACE reads with MiXCR, one entry per CDR3 protein. The table records 790,000 or so distinct CDR3 sequences, about half of them present only once. The specimen was blood. Source of these receptors: a man older than 75 in good health.

This clonotype has at least ten counts. This chain uses TRBV7-2 with TRBJ2-7; TRBD2 matches 7 bases. Germline lookup yields CDR1 SGHTA and CDR2 FQGNSA. With 5 bases clipped from V and 3 bases from J, the junction kept 4 bases outside the gene matches. The CDR3 is 13 amino acids. In DNA form, the CDR3 reads TGTGCCAGCAGCCGAGCGGGATTCTACGAGCAGTACTTC. It yields the protein CASSRAGFYEQYF.

This clonotype has more than one count but fewer than ten. The V call is TRBV14, the J call TRBJ2-1, with D unresolved. Germline-derived CDR1 and CDR2 are SGHDN and FVKESK. With 1 base removed from V and 4 bases from J, the gap between germline ends came to 5 bases. The CDR3 spans 13 residues. The CDR3 sequence: CASSQGHYNEQFF. For the CDR3, the DNA is TGTGCCAGCAGCCAAGGTCATTACAATGAGCAGTTCTTC.

The chain links TRBV7-2 to TRBJ2-3, with 12 bases matching TRBD2. The CDR3 length is 17 residues. Germline V lookup: CDR1 SGHTA, CDR2 FQGNSA. Trimming cost V 4 bases and J 3 bases; bases outside gene matches: 8. For the CDR3, the DNA is TGTGCCAGCAGCTCCTCTAGCGGGAGGGGGGTAACAGATACGCAGTATTTT. It codes for CASSSSSGRGVTDTQYF.

Of note for this clonotype: A much larger clonotype is one base distant, so this may be a read error. J is TRBJ2-2 and V is TRBV2; D might be TRBD1 or TRBD2, each matching 5 bases. There are 16 residues in the CDR3. Germline V gives CDR1 SNHLY, CDR2 FYNNEI. The CDR3: CAGSITGPRNTGELFF. The CDR3 DNA reads TGTGCCGGCAGCATCACGGGACCTCGAAACACCGGGGAGCTGTTTTTT.

The rearrangement uses TRBV27 and TRBJ2-7; D is unresolved. Between the trimmed V and J ends, which lost 5 bases and 1 base, there was a span of 18 bases. The CDR3 contains 16 residues. From germline, CDR1 is MNHEY and CDR2 SMNVEV (reference sequence). The CDR3 spells CASSHKQLAHSYEQYF. The DNA for the CDR3 is TGTGCCAGCAGTCATAAACAGCTTGCGCATTCCTACGAGCAGTACTTC.

Comments on this clonotype: At one end, the junction sequence differs from germline, possibly due to a read error. J is TRBJ2-3 and V is TRBV7-7, with TRBD2 matching 12 bases. Germline V gene data show CDR1 as SSHAT and CDR2 as FNYEAQ (reference sequence). This CDR3 comprises 15 residues. As DNA, the CDR3 is TGTGCTAGCAGTCCTAGCGGGAGGGCCGAAGATACGCAGTATTTT. Protein sequence: CASSPSGRAEDTQYF. Full variable domain (outside the CDR3, taken from reference TRBV7-7 and TRBJ2-3): GAGVSQSPRYKVTKRGQDVTLRCDPISSHATLYWYQQALGQGPEFLTYFNYEAQPDKSGLPSDRFSAERPEGSISTLTIQRTEQRDSAMYRCASSPSGRAEDTQYFGPGTRLTVL.

The table lists this clonotype with a few counts. The V call is TRBV7-2, the J call TRBJ2-7; D may correspond to TRBD1 or TRBD2 (6 bases each). Trimming cost V 2 bases and J 3 bases, with 20 bases left between them. The CDR3 is 17 residues long. The V gene's germline CDR1 is SGHTA and CDR2 FQGNSA. CDR3 region: CASSLLGGTGTSYEQYF. The CDR3 nucleotides read TGTGCCAGCAGCTTATTAGGGGGGACGGGGACAAGCTACGAGCAGTACTTC. The full variable domain, completed using reference TRBV7-2 and TRBJ2-7, is GAGVSQSPSNKVTEKGKDVELRCDPISGHTALYWYRQSLGQGLEFLIYFQGNSAPDKSGLPSDRFSAERTGGSVSTLTIQRTQQEDSAVYLCASSLLGGTGTSYEQYFGPGTRLTVT.

The chain recombines TRBV20-1 with TRBJ1-1; D possibly corresponds to TRBD1 (5 bases). In germline, CDR1 is DFQATT, CDR2 SNEGSKA (reference sequence). The V end was cut by 5 bases, the J end by 4 bases, with 11 bases between. The CDR3 consists of 12 residues. Written as DNA, the CDR3 is TGCAGTGCTGGGGGGATGAGCACTGAAGCTTTCTTT. Its protein product is CSAGGMSTEAFF.

Only a few counts were recorded for this clonotype. This chain joins TRBV10-3 and TRBJ1-6, with TRBD1 matching 7 bases. The J segment lost 8 bases and the V segment lost 2 bases, leaving 9 bases of the junction unmatched. From germline, CDR1 is ENHRY and CDR2 SYGVKD. The CDR3 has 16 residues. CDR3 DNA: TGTGCCATCAGTGAGGAAAGACAGGGCTTTTATTCACCCCTCCACTTT. This codes for CAISEERQGFYSPLHF.

The chain carries TRBV12-3 or TRBV12-4 and TRBJ2-3, with a weak D call TRBD2 (7 bases). This CDR3 has 16 amino acids. The V and J ends lost 9 bases and 2 bases respectively, with 21 bases between them. Here the CDR3 DNA reads TGTGCCAGTCTACTTGGAGCGGGACACCTCACAGATACGCAGTATTTT. This translates into CASLLGAGHLTDTQYF.

This CDR3 reads CASSDRWSTDTQYF. The CDR3 coding sequence is TGTGCCAGCAGCGACCGCTGGAGCACAGATACGCAGTATTTT. The V gene is TRBV28, the J gene TRBJ2-3; D gene ambiguous. Between the trimmed V and J ends, which lost 6 bases and 0 bases, there was a span of 10 bases. The germline V gene encodes CDR1 MDHEN and CDR2 SYDVKM. CDR3 length equals 14 residues.

Ten or more counts support this clonotype. One end of the junction fails to match germline, which may point to a read error. The gene calls are TRBV2 and TRBJ2-7; 10 nucleotides match TRBD2. CDR1 SNHLY and CDR2 FYNNEI come from the germline V gene. The CDR3 extends over 14 amino acids. CDR3 DNA: TGTACCAGCACGGCCACTAGCGGGGTATCCGAGCAGTACTTC. The encoded protein is CTSTATSGVSEQYF.

As for this clonotype: A single base separates this from a much larger clone, so it may be a read error. The V gene is TRBV27, the J gene TRBJ2-3; D is perhaps TRBD1 (6 bases). The V gene's germline CDR1 is MNHEY and CDR2 SMNVEV (reference sequence). The CDR3 runs to 16 residues. CDR3 protein: CVSSLVGAGGTDTQYF. The DNA of the CDR3 is TGTGTCAGCAGTTTAGTGGGGGCCGGTGGCACAGATACGCAGTATTTT.

This clonotype was observed a handful of times. This chain connects TRBV5-1 to TRBJ2-1; 15 nucleotides match TRBD2. With 7 bases clipped from V and 0 bases from J, the junction kept 11 bases outside the gene matches. The CDR3 totals 19 residues. Germline assignment: CDR1 SGHRS and CDR2 YFSETQ. CDR3 nucleotide sequence: TGCGCCAGCTCCCCCGGGGGACTAGCGGGAGGCCCCTCCTACAATGAGCAGTTCTTC. Translated: CASSPGGLAGGPSYNEQFF.

This clonotype was observed a handful of times. The CDR3, as DNA: TGCAGTGCTAGGGACCTGGGACAGGGGATGACAGATACGCAGTATTTT. Its translation: CSARDLGQGMTDTQYF. The chain uses TRBV20-1 and TRBJ2-3; 10 bases match TRBD1. The V segment lost 3 bases and the J segment 3 bases; nucleotides outside the gene matches: 9. There are 16 residues in the CDR3. CDR1 and CDR2 from the germline V gene are DFQATT and SNEGSKA (reference sequence).

About this clonotype: This clone may be a read error of a much larger clone one base away. The CDR3 region is CASSAGQPGDEQFF. CDR3 DNA: TGTGCCAGCAGCGCGGGACAGCCCGGAGATGAGCAGTTCTTC. The rearrangement joins TRBV7-9 to TRBJ2-1, with D possibly being TRBD1 (7 bases). The CDR3 extends over 14 amino acids. Germline V gene sequence: CDR1 SEHNR, CDR2 FQNEAQ (reference sequence). With 5 bases removed from V and 8 bases from J, the gap between germline ends came to 16 bases. Looking up the rest from reference TRBV7-9 and TRBJ2-1 gives the full variable domain: DTGVSQNPRHKITKRGQNVTFRCDPISEHNRLYWYRQTLGQGPEFLTYFQNEAQLEKSRLLSDRFSAERPKGSFSTLEIQRTEQGDSAMYLCASSAGQPGDEQFFGPGTRLTVL.

The chain couples TRBV2 to TRBJ2-1; 9 bases align to TRBD2. Germline V CDR1 and CDR2: SNHLY, FYNNEI. V trimming: 6 bases; J trimming: 12 bases; junction bases outside the gene matches: 15. The CDR3 spans 15 residues. The CDR3 is CASRGIAGVIMRQFF. CDR3 nucleotides: TGTGCCAGCAGGGGGATAGCGGGAGTAATTATGAGGCAGTTCTTC.

A note on this clonotype: This sequence may be a read error, since a much larger clone differs from it by one base. The CDR3 sequence: CASCYPISTDTQYF. For the CDR3, the DNA is TGTGCCAGCTGCTACCCGATTAGCACAGATACGCAGTATTTT. The chain uses TRBV7-2 and TRBJ2-3; D not resolved. This CDR3 spans 14 amino acids. The germline V gene has CDR1 SGHTA and CDR2 FQGNSA. Trimming took 8 bases from V and 0 from J, leaving 12 bases between them.

CDR3 sequence (DNA): TGTGCCAGCAGTTTAGTGGTAGGGACTTCCAATGAGCAGTACTTC. Amino acid sequence: CASSLVVGTSNEQYF. V usage is TRBV28 and J usage is TRBJ2-1; D is perhaps TRBD2 (6 bases). TRBJ2-7 matches the DNA end more closely, so the J call is doubtful. This CDR3 region has 15 residues. Germline assignment: CDR1 MDHEN and CDR2 SYDVKM.

The chain employs TRBV27 and TRBJ2-2; 9 bases fit TRBD1. Trimming at V came to 6 bases and at J to 4 bases, leaving 6 bases not matched to a gene. Per germline, CDR1 MNHEY and CDR2 SMNVEV (reference sequence). The CDR3 covers 15 residues. In nucleotides, the CDR3 is TGTGCCAGCAGACGAGGGGGACAGGGCACCGGGGAGCTGTTTTTT. Protein sequence: CASRRGGQGTGELFF.

This clonotype was seen many times. V and J are TRBV29-1 and TRBJ1-2, with 9 nucleotides matching TRBD1. Germline CDR1 SQVTM, CDR2 ANQGSEA. The CDR3 is 13 amino acids. The junction had 2 bases not matched to a gene; V was cut back by 3 bases and J by 3 bases. This chain's CDR3 is CSVETGGDYGYTF. The CDR3 region has the DNA TGCAGCGTTGAGACAGGGGGTGACTATGGCTACACCTTC.

In its sample, this clonotype was seen a few times. J is TRBJ2-7 and V is TRBV5-6, with TRBD1 identical over 10 bases. The CDR3 sequence is 16 residues long. Germline V lookup: CDR1 SGHDT, CDR2 YYEEEE. Trimming took 4 bases from V and 4 from J; bases not matched to a gene: 11. The CDR3 sequence is CASSPTTGGFGYEQYF. CDR3 in DNA: TGTGCCAGCAGCCCGACGACAGGGGGCTTCGGATACGAGCAGTACTTC. The variable domain in full, completed from reference TRBV5-6 and TRBJ2-7, reads DAGVTQSPTHLIKTRGQQVTLRCSPKSGHDTVSWYQQALGQGPQFIFQYYEEEERQRGNFPDRFSGHQFPNYSSELNVNALLLGDSALYLCASSPTTGGFGYEQYFGPGTRLTVT.

This clonotype was observed once. The chain combines TRBV7-2 with TRBJ2-1, with TRBD2 as a possible D gene (6 bases). The germline V and J ends were trimmed by 7 bases and 8 bases, with 18 bases remaining between them. This CDR3 spans 14 amino acids. Germline V lookup: CDR1 SGHTA, CDR2 FQGNSA. The CDR3 DNA reads as TGTGCCAGCATGGTAGCGGCAGGGCAGTATGAGCAGTTCTTC. Its protein product is CASMVAAGQYEQFF.

This clonotype showed up just a few times. This rearrangement joins TRBV30 to TRBJ2-7; the D is unclear. Germline CDR1 and CDR2: GTSNPN and SVGIG (reference sequence). The CDR3 loop spans 13 amino acids. V lost 0 bases, J lost 2 bases, and 8 bases lay in between. The CDR3 sequence: CAWSVNIAYEQYF. CDR3 bases: TGTGCCTGGAGTGTCAACATCGCCTACGAGCAGTACTTC.

The chain links TRBV20-1 to TRBJ2-3; unclear D gene. The V end lost 0 bases, the J end lost 4 bases, and 8 bases lay between the germline ends. This CDR3 has 13 amino acids. Per the germline V gene, CDR1 is DFQATT and CDR2 is SNEGSKA (reference sequence). The CDR3 is CSARDLGPDTQYF. CDR3 nucleotides: TGCAGTGCTAGAGATCTCGGTCCAGATACGCAGTATTTT.